Listed here are 18 T cell receptor beta chains from one sample, sequenced in a study of cytomegalovirus exposure and HLA in healthy donors. Researchers ran the PCR with 60 Vbeta and 13 Jbeta primers. Using immunoSEQ multiplex PCR, the repertoire was profiled, and TCRdb retains in-frame clones only, with some absent. The data show hundreds of thousands of clones, with less than 85% seen just once and 0.55% to 0.75% held by the top ten. Sequenced material: PBMCs. These receptors all stem from a man aged 18 to 35 in good health and CMV-seronegative.

This chain uses TRBV5-6 with TRBJ2-5; 10 nucleotides match TRBD2. Germline values: CDR1 SGHDT, CDR2 YYEEEE. The CDR3 has 15 residues. V was pared by 2 bases and J by 2 bases, with 3 bases of the junction left unmatched. The chain's CDR3 is CASSFGLAEQETQYF. The CDR3 bases are TGTGCCAGCAGCTTTGGACTAGCGGAGCAAGAGACCCAGTACTTC.

This clone has just a few counts. Written as DNA, the CDR3 is TGTGCCAGCAGGGCCGGACTTGCACCCTACGAGCAGTACTTC. Protein: CASRAGLAPYEQYF. The chain is built from TRBV2 and TRBJ2-7; D perhaps matches TRBD2 (5 bases). The CDR3 runs to 14 residues. Trimming shortened V by 6 bases and J by 2 bases, and 14 bases separated the two germline ends. Per germline, CDR1 SNHLY and CDR2 FYNNEI.

This chain uses TRBV6-5 with TRBJ1-2, with 9 nucleotides matching TRBD1. J was trimmed by 13 bases and V by 2 bases; bases with no gene match: 5. Per germline, CDR1 MNHEY and CDR2 SVGAGI. The CDR3 covers 12 residues. The DNA of the CDR3 is TGTGCCAGCAGTTACCCCGGACAGGGGTGCACCTTC. Translated, it gives CASSYPGQGCTF.

The V and J genes are TRBV30 and TRBJ1-4, with TRBD1 identical over 7 bases. Germline V gives CDR1 GTSNPN, CDR2 SVGIG (reference sequence). The CDR3 runs to 15 residues. The V gene end was trimmed by 1 base and the J gene end by 8 bases; junction bases not matched to a gene: 10. The CDR3 loop reads CAWSEGQLMSEKLFF. For the CDR3, the DNA is TGTGCCTGGAGTGAGGGACAGCTAATGAGCGAAAAACTGTTTTTT.

This chain's CDR3 is CASSFFGQGRSVEQYF. The CDR3 region has the DNA TGTGCCAGCAGCTTCTTTGGGCAGGGTAGGTCCGTCGAGCAGTACTTC. The J gene is TRBJ2-5, the V gene TRBV5-4; perhaps TRBD1 as D (5 bases). The DNA end is a closer match to TRBJ2-7, so the J assignment may be wrong. The CDR3 totals 16 residues. Germline values: CDR1 SGHNT, CDR2 YYREEE (reference sequence).

This CDR3 reads CASSSRDRGDYGYTF. CDR3 DNA sequence: TGTGCCAGCAGCTCCCGGGACAGGGGAGACTATGGCTACACCTTC. This sequence joins TRBV7-9 and TRBJ1-2; 10 bases are a match to TRBD1. Germline V gene data show CDR1 as SEHNR and CDR2 as FQNEAQ (reference sequence). The J segment lost 3 bases and the V segment lost 4 bases, leaving 5 bases of the junction unmatched. The CDR3 is 15 residues long.

This sequence joins TRBV7-3 and TRBJ2-1; 7 nucleotides align to TRBD2. This CDR3 contains 16 residues. Trimming took 5 bases from V and 5 from J; bases not matched to a gene: 12. CDR1 and CDR2 (germline): SGHTA, FQGTGA. CDR3 loop: CASSPSRSGVNNEQFF. The CDR3 DNA reads as TGTGCCAGCAGCCCCTCTAGAAGCGGGGTTAACAATGAGCAGTTCTTC.

The chain joins TRBV7-9 to TRBJ1-1; D gene ambiguous. Germline V gene lookup returns CDR1 SEHNR and CDR2 FQNEAQ (reference sequence). Between the trimmed V and J ends, which lost 3 bases and 5 bases, there was a span of 7 bases. This CDR3 is built from 12 residues. CDR3 bases: TGTGCCAGCAGCTTTCCGAGTACTGAAGCTTTCTTT. The encoded protein is CASSFPSTEAFF.

The genes are TRBV5-6 and TRBJ1-2, with D maybe TRBD1 (5 bases). Germline lookup yields CDR1 SGHDT and CDR2 YYEEEE. CDR3 length: 13 residues. V was cut by 0 bases and J by 8 bases, with 11 bases left in between. The CDR3 is CASSLAGLVGYTF. In nucleotides, the CDR3 is TGTGCCAGCAGCTTGGCAGGGCTCGTCGGCTACACCTTC. The entire variable domain, with the rest obtained from reference TRBV5-6 and TRBJ1-2, is as follows: DAGVTQSPTHLIKTRGQQVTLRCSPKSGHDTVSWYQQALGQGPQFIFQYYEEEERQRGNFPDRFSGHQFPNYSSELNVNALLLGDSALYLCASSLAGLVGYTFGSGTRLTVV.

This clone was seen a single time. V is TRBV25-1 and J is TRBJ2-1; weak D call: TRBD2 (6 bases). The germline V gene has CDR1 MGHDK and CDR2 SYGVNS. The CDR3 has 14 amino acids. V gave up 6 bases and J gave up 9 bases, with 18 bases separating them. CDR3 nucleotide sequence: TGTGCCAGCAGGGAACCCGGGGCGGGGAGTGAGCAGTTCTTC. Translated, it gives CASREPGAGSEQFF. The entire variable domain, with the rest obtained from reference TRBV25-1 and TRBJ2-1, is as follows: EADIYQTPRYLVIGTGKKITLECSQTMGHDKMYWYQQDPGMELHLIHYSYGVNSTEKGDLSSESTVSRIRTEHFPLTLESARPSHTSQYLCASREPGAGSEQFFGPGTRLTVL.

The chain links TRBV27 to TRBJ1-1; no clear D gene. This CDR3 spans 12 amino acids. Germline V lookup: CDR1 MNHEY, CDR2 SMNVEV (reference sequence). V gave up 6 bases and J gave up 8 bases, with 13 bases separating them. The DNA of the CDR3 is TGTGCCAGCAGCCTCCGGCCGGGGGAAGCTTTCTTT. This translates into CASSLRPGEAFF.

The V and J genes are TRBV29-1 and TRBJ1-1; TRBD1 aligns across 7 bases. Trimming removed 5 bases from V and 0 bases from J; junction bases left unmatched: 3. Germline values: CDR1 SQVTM, CDR2 ANQGSEA. This CDR3 has 13 amino acids. The CDR3 DNA sequence: TGCAGCGTTTTGGGACAGTTGAACACTGAAGCTTTCTTT. It yields the protein CSVLGQLNTEAFF.

The CDR3 DNA reads as TGTGCCAGCAGTGAAGCGGGGACTAGCGGGAGAAATGAGCAGTTCTTC. Residues: CASSEAGTSGRNEQFF. The chain recombines TRBV6-1 with TRBJ2-1, with TRBD2 matching over 14 bases. CDR3 size: 16 residues. V trimming: 0 bases; J trimming: 7 bases; junction bases outside the gene matches: 2. Germline V gene lookup returns CDR1 MNHNS and CDR2 SASEGT.

The gene calls are TRBV7-9 and TRBJ1-4; D is undetermined. The V and J ends lost 5 bases and 8 bases respectively, with 12 bases between them. Germline V CDR1 and CDR2: SEHNR, FQNEAQ (reference sequence). The CDR3 loop spans 13 amino acids. The CDR3 DNA is TGTGCCAGCAGCCCTGTTGGGCGCGAAAAACTGTTTTTT. This sequence encodes CASSPVGREKLFF.

The J gene is TRBJ2-7, the V gene TRBV4-1, with D maybe TRBD1 (6 bases). Trimming cost V 1 base and J 2 bases, with 12 bases left between them. The CDR3 spans 15 residues. Germline V lookup: CDR1 MGHRA, CDR2 YSYEKL. CDR3 in DNA: TGCGCCAGCAGCCAAGTCGGGACACTTACCTACGAGCAGTACTTC. Residues: CASSQVGTLTYEQYF.

The genes are TRBV29-1 and TRBJ1-1; no definite D call. This CDR3 is built from 14 residues. The ends were cut back, 4 bases at V and 1 base at J, with 13 bases in the middle. The germline V gene encodes CDR1 SQVTM and CDR2 ANQGSEA. The CDR3 region has the DNA TGCAGCGTTGTCCCCGACATAAGGAACACTGAAGCTTTCTTT. Translated: CSVVPDIRNTEAFF.

The chain couples TRBV12-5 to TRBJ2-7; no definite D call. With 2 bases removed from V and 0 bases from J, the gap between germline ends came to 11 bases. Germline V gives CDR1 LGHNT, CDR2 FRNRAP. This CDR3 has 15 amino acids. The CDR3 DNA is TGTGCTAGTGGTTTGCCGAGCGCTTCCTCCTACGAGCAGTACTTC. Protein: CASGLPSASSYEQYF.

The chain combines TRBV2 with TRBJ1-1; tentatively, D is TRBD1 (5 bases). Per the germline V gene, CDR1 is SNHLY and CDR2 is FYNNEI. V lost 3 bases and J 8 bases, leaving 13 bases between the germline ends. The length of the CDR3 is 13 residues. CDR3 nucleotide sequence: TGTGCCAGCAGTGATGGCTTAGGGGCCGAAGCTTTCTTT. The encoded protein is CASSDGLGAEAFF. Looking up the rest from reference TRBV2 and TRBJ1-1 gives the full variable domain: EPEVTQTPSHQVTQMGQEVILRCVPISNHLYFYWYRQILGQKVEFLVSFYNNEISEKSEIFDDQFSVERPDGSNFTLKIRSTKLEDSAMYFCASSDGLGAEAFFGQGTRLTVV.